This TCR beta chain is from a study of blood T cell repertoires in COVID-19. At the level of the study: From the United States, Italy and Spain came samples of acute and convalescent COVID-19. PBMCs, B-cell-depleted T cells, or T cells provided the cDNA or gDNA that made up the material.

This CDR3 is 12 amino acids long. V lost 5 bases, J lost 1 base, and 5 bases lay in between. Germline V lookup: CDR1 MNHNY, CDR2 SVGAGI (reference sequence). Measured with immunoSEQ multiplex PCR; TCRdb has only the in-frame clones, and not every one. The sample holds some 230,000 clones, approximately 85% seen once. What was sequenced was peripheral blood. The chain uses TRBV6-6 and TRBJ1-1; unclear D gene. This TCR derives from a man between 40 and 49 years old with acute or convalescent COVID-19. CDR3 sequence (DNA): TGTGCCAGCAGTGAGGGGAACACTGAAGCTTTCTTT. Translation gives CASSEGNTEAFF.